This T cell receptor beta chain was sequenced for a study of blood T cell repertoires in COVID-19. Study-level background: Sample material is recorded as cDNA or gDNA derived from T cells, B-cell-depleted T cells, or PBMCs.

Profiled with immunoSEQ multiplex PCR; TCRdb holds only in-frame clones, not every one. The repertoire holds some 300,000 clones, 85% to 90% seen once, with 3.5% to 5% in the top ten. V lost 2 bases, J lost 6 bases, and 6 bases stayed unmatched. CDR3 length equals 15 residues. Per germline, CDR1 MNHEY and CDR2 SVGAGI. Self-reported history from a screening survey and questionnaire set each donor's cohort. This chain connects TRBV6-5 to TRBJ2-7, with 11 bases aligning to TRBD2. The source is a man younger than 45 who had recovered from COVID-19. Sequencing was performed on PBMCs or T cells enriched from blood (not recorded which). In nucleotides, the CDR3 is TGTGCCAGCAGTTACGGGGTAGCGGGAGGGCTCGAGCAGTACTTC. Its protein is CASSYGVAGGLEQYF.